Shown below are 4 T cell receptor beta chains from a single sample sequenced in a study of long-term antiretroviral therapy in people with HIV. Researchers report immunoSEQ v3.0 was run at survey level. The table came from immunoSEQ multiplex PCR; TCRdb's copy has only in-frame clones and leaves some out. The repertoire holds 40,000 or so clones, with 75% to 85% as singletons. The sequences come from unsorted PBMCs, collected 0.3 years after starting antiretroviral therapy. Receptors were obtained from a man younger than 35 with HIV.

In its sample, this clone was seen once. V gene TRBV10-3 combines with J gene TRBJ2-3, with 9 bases fitting TRBD1. V was clipped by 5 bases and J by 1 base; unmatched bases: 1. Germline CDR1 and CDR2: ENHRY and SYGVKD. This CDR3 region has 14 residues. The CDR3 protein is CAISTGGGTDTQYF. The CDR3 bases are TGTGCCATCAGTACAGGGGGCGGCACAGATACGCAGTATTTT.

The CDR3 sequence: CASSLDRRNTEAFF. The CDR3 nucleotides are TGCGCCAGCAGCCTGGACAGGAGGAACACTGAAGCTTTCTTT. The chain links TRBV5-1 to TRBJ1-1, with TRBD1 identical over 7 bases. The CDR3 length is 14 residues. J was trimmed by 1 base and V by 4 bases; bases with no gene match: 4. Germline lookup yields CDR1 SGHRS and CDR2 YFSETQ.

The chain links TRBV10-3 to TRBJ2-3; 9 positions match TRBD2. V gave up 6 bases and J gave up 10 bases; unmatched junction bases: 8. CDR1 is ENHRY, CDR2 SYGVKD, per germline. The CDR3 length is 13 residues. CDR3 in DNA: TGTGCCATCAGAACTAGCGGGTCGGGATCGCAGTATTTT. Amino acids: CAIRTSGSGSQYF.

This chain joins TRBV23-1 and TRBJ2-7, with TRBD1 matching 8 bases. TRBV23-1 is an ORF, with its function uncertain. This CDR3 region has 17 residues. V gave up 1 base and J gave up 3 bases; unmatched junction bases: 11. CDR3 sequence reads: CASSQFRRRGRDYEQYF. The CDR3 region has the DNA TGCGCCAGCAGTCAATTTCGGCGCAGGGGGCGGGACTACGAGCAGTACTTC.